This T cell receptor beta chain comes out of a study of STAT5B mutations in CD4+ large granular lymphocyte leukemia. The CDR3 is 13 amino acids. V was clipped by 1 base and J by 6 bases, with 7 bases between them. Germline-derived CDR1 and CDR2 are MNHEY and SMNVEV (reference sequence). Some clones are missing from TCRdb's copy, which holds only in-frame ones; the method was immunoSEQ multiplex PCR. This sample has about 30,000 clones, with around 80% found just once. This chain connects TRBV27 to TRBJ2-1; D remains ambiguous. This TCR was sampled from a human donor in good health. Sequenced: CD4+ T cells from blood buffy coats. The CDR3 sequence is CASSLYRGNEQFF. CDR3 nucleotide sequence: TGTGCCAGCAGTTTATATAGAGGCAATGAGCAGTTCTTC.